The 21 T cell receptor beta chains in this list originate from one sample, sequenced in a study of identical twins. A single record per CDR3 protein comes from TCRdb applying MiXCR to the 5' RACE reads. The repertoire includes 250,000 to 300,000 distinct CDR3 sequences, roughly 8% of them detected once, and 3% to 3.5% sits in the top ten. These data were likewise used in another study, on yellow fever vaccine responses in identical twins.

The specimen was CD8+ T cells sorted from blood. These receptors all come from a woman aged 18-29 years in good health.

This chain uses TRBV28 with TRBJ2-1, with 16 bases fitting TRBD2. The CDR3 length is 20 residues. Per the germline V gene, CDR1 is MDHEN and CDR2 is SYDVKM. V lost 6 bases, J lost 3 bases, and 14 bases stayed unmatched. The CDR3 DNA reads TGTGCCAGCAGCCCCCTTGACGGGACTAGCGGGAGGGATGGCTACAATGAGCAGTTCTTC. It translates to CASSPLDGTSGRDGYNEQFF.

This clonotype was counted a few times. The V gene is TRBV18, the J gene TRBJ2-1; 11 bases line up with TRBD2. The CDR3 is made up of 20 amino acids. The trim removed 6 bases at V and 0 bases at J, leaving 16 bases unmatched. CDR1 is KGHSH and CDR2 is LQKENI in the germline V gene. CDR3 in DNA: TGTGCCAGCTCCGAACCCTTAGCGGGAGGGCCACGAGGCTCCTACAATGAGCAGTTCTTC. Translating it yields CASSEPLAGGPRGSYNEQFF.

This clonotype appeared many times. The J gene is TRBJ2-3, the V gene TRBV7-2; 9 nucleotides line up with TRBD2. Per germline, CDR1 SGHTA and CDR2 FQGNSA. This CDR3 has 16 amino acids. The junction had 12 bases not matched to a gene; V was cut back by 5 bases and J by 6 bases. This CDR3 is CASSDIAGVSPDTQYF. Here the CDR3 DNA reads TGTGCCAGCAGCGACATAGCGGGAGTGAGTCCGGATACGCAGTATTTT.

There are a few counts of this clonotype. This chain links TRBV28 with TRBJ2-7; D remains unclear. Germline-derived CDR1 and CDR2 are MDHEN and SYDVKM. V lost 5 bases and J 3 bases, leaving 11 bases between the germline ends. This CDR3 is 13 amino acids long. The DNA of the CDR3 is TGTGCCAGCAGTATGGACGCCAACTACGAGCAGTACTTC. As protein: CASSMDANYEQYF.

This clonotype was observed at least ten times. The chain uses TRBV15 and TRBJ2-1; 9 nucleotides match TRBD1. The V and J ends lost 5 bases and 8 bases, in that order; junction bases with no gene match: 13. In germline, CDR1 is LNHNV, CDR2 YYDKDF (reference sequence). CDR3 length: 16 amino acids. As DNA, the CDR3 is TGTGCCACCAGCCAGACCACCGGGACAGGGTTCTATGAGCAGTTCTTC. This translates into CATSQTTGTGFYEQFF. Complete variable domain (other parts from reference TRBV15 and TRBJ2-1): DAMVIQNPRYQVTQFGKPVTLSCSQTLNHNVMYWYQQKSSQAPKLLFHYYDKDFNNEADTPDNFQSRRPNTSFCFLDIRSPGLGDTAMYLCATSQTTGTGFYEQFFGPGTRLTVL.

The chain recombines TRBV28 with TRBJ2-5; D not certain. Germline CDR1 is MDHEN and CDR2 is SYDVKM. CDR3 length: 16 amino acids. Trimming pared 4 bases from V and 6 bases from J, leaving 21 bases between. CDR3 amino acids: CASSSTPLAGWQTQYF. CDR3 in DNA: TGTGCCAGCAGTTCGACGCCTTTGGCCGGCTGGCAGACCCAGTACTTC.

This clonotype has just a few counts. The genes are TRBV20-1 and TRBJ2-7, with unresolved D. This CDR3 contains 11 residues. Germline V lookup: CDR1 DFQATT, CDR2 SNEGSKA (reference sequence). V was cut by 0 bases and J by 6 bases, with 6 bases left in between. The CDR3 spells CSARDWGEQYF. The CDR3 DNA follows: TGCAGTGCTAGAGATTGGGGCGAGCAGTACTTC.

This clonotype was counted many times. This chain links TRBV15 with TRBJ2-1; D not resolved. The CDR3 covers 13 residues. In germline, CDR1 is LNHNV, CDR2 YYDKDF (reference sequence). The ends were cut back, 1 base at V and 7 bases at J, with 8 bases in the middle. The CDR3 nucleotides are TGTGCCACCAGCAGAGTGGTGGCGAATGAGCAGTTCTTC. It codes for CATSRVVANEQFF. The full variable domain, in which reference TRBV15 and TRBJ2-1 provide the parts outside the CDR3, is DAMVIQNPRYQVTQFGKPVTLSCSQTLNHNVMYWYQQKSSQAPKLLFHYYDKDFNNEADTPDNFQSRRPNTSFCFLDIRSPGLGDTAMYLCATSRVVANEQFFGPGTRLTVL.

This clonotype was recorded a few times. CDR3 amino acids: CASSTPQDPQETQYF. DNA of the CDR3: TGTGCCAGCAGCACACCACAGGATCCCCAAGAGACCCAGTACTTC. The chain uses TRBV7-9 and TRBJ2-5, with TRBD1 as a possible D gene (5 bases). The germline V and J ends were trimmed by 5 bases and 1 base, with 14 bases remaining between them. Looked up from germline, CDR1 is SEHNR and CDR2 is FQNEAQ (reference sequence). This CDR3 contains 15 residues.

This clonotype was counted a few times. CDR3 coding DNA: TGTGCCAGCAGTTTAATGCCGCCAGGGCCGAACACTGAAGCTTTCTTT. It specifies CASSLMPPGPNTEAFF. The chain has TRBV27 and TRBJ1-1; TRBD1 might be the D (5 bases). Germline CDR1 reads MNHEY; CDR2 reads SMNVEV (reference sequence). Trimming took 2 bases from V and 1 from J, leaving 14 bases between them. CDR3 size: 16 residues.

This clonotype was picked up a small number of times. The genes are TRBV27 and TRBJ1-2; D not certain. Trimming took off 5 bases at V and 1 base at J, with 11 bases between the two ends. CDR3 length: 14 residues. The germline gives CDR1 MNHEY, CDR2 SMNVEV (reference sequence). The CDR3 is CASSLSRDNYGYTF. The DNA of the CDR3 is TGTGCCAGCAGTCTCAGCAGAGATAACTATGGCTACACCTTC.

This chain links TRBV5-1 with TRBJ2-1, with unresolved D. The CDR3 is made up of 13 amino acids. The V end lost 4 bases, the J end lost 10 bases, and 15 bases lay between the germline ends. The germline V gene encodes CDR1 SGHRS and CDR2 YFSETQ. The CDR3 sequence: CASSPTQLGEQFF. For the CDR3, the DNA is TGCGCCAGCAGCCCGACCCAGTTGGGGGAGCAGTTCTTC.

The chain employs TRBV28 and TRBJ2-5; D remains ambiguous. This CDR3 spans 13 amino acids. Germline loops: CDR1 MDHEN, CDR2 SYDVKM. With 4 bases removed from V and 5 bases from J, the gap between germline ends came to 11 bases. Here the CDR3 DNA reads TGTGCCAGCAGTTACTTTGGTGGGGAGACCCAGTACTTC. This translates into CASSYFGGETQYF.

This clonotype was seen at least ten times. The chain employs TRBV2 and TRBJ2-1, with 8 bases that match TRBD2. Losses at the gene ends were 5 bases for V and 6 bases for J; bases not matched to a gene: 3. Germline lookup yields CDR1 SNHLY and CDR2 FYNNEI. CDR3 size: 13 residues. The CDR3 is CASSQGLVNEQFF. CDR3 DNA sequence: TGTGCCAGCAGTCAGGGACTAGTCAATGAGCAGTTCTTC.

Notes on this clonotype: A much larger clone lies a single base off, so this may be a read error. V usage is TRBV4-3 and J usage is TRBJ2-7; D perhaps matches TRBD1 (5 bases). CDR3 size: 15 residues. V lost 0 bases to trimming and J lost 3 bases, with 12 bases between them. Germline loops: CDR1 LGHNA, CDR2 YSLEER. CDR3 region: CASSQDTGRYYEQYF. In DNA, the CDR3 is TGCGCCAGCAGCCAAGATACAGGTAGATACTACGAGCAGTACTTC.

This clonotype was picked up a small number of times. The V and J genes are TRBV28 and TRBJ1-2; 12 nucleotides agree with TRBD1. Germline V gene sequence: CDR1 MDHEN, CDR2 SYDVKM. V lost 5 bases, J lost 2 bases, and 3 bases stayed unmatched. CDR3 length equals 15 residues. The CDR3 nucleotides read TGTGCCAGCAGTACGGGACAGGGGGCAAACTATGGCTACACCTTC. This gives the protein CASSTGQGANYGYTF.

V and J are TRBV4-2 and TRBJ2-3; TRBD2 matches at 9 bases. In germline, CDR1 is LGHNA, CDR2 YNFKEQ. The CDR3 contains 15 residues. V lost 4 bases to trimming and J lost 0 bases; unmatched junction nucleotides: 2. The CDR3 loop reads CASSRTSASTDTQYF. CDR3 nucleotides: TGTGCCAGCAGCCGGACTAGCGCGAGCACAGATACGCAGTATTTT.

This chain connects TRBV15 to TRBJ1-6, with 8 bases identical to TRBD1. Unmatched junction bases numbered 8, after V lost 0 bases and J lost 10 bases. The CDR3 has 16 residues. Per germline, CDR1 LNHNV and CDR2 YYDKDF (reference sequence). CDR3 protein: CATSRDWAGGSSPLHF. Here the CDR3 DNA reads TGTGCCACCAGCAGAGATTGGGCAGGGGGCTCATCACCCCTCCACTTT.

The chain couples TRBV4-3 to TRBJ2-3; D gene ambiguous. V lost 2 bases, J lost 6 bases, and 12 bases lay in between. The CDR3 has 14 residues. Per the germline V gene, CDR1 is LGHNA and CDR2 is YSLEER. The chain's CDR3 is CASSQLIGRDTQYF. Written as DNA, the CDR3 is TGCGCCAGCAGCCAACTCATCGGAAGGGATACGCAGTATTTT.

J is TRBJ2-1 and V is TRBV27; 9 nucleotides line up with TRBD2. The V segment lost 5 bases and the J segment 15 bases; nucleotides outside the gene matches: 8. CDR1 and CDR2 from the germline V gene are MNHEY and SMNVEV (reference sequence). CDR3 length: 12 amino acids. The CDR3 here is CASSTTAGGRFF. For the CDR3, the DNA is TGTGCCAGCAGTACCACCGCGGGAGGGCGGTTCTTC.

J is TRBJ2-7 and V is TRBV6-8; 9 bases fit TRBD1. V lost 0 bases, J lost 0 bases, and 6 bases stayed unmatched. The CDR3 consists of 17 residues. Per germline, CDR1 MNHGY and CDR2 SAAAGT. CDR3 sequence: CASSYSGPGQGSYEQYF. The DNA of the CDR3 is TGTGCCAGCAGTTACTCGGGACCGGGACAGGGCTCCTACGAGCAGTACTTC.